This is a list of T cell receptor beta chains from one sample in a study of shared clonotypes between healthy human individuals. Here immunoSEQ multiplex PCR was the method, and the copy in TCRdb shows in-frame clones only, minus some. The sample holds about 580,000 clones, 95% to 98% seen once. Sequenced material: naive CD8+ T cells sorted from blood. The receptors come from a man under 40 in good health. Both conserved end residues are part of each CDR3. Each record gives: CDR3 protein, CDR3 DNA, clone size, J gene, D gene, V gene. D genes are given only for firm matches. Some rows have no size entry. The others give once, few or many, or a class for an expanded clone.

cdr3_aa: CASSPDKGGGTEAFF; cdr3_nt: TGTGCCAGCAGCCCCGATAAAGGCGGGGGCACTGAAGCTTTCTTT; clone_size: .; j_call: TRBJ1-1; d_call: .; v_call: TRBV13
cdr3_aa: CASSPGGGVYEQYF; cdr3_nt: TGTGCCAGCAGCCCGGGAGGGGGAGTCTACGAGCAGTACTTC; clone_size: .; j_call: TRBJ2-7; d_call: TRBD2; v_call: TRBV7-6
cdr3_aa: CASSLREGVDTGELFF; cdr3_nt: TGTGCCAGCAGCTTGAGGGAAGGGGTGGACACCGGGGAGCTGTTTTTT; clone_size: .; j_call: TRBJ2-2; d_call: .; v_call: TRBV7-9
cdr3_aa: CASSPYDGASGYNEQFF; cdr3_nt: TGTGCCAGCAGCCCTTATGATGGTGCTAGCGGTTACAATGAGCAGTTCTTC; clone_size: .; j_call: TRBJ2-1; d_call: TRBD2; v_call: TRBV5-4
cdr3_aa: CASSPGGKQYF; cdr3_nt: TGTGCCAGCAGCCCAGGGGGGAAGCAGTACTTC; clone_size: .; j_call: TRBJ2-7; d_call: .; v_call: TRBV9
cdr3_aa: CASSLDWGGANVLTF; cdr3_nt: TGTGCCAGCAGCTTAGATTGGGGTGGGGCCAACGTCCTGACTTTC; clone_size: .; j_call: TRBJ2-6; d_call: .; v_call: TRBV11-2
cdr3_aa: CASSLMASGIKYNEQFF; cdr3_nt: TGTGCCAGCAGCTTGATGGCTAGCGGGATAAAATACAATGAGCAGTTCTTC; clone_size: .; j_call: TRBJ2-1; d_call: TRBD2; v_call: TRBV5-8
cdr3_aa: CSGSPGPTNTGELFF; cdr3_nt: TGCAGCGGATCACCAGGGCCTACGAACACCGGGGAGCTGTTTTTT; clone_size: .; j_call: TRBJ2-2; d_call: .; v_call: TRBV29-1
cdr3_aa: CSVVNWNTGELFF; cdr3_nt: TGCAGCGTTGTTAACTGGAACACCGGGGAGCTGTTTTTT; clone_size: .; j_call: TRBJ2-2; d_call: .; v_call: TRBV29-1
cdr3_aa: CASSSWTGSSYEQYF; cdr3_nt: TGTGCCAGCAGCTCGTGGACAGGCAGCTCCTACGAGCAGTACTTC; clone_size: .; j_call: TRBJ2-7; d_call: TRBD1; v_call: TRBV7-8
cdr3_aa: CASSPRWENRNTIYF; cdr3_nt: TGTGCCAGCAGCCCCCGATGGGAAAACCGAAACACCATATATTTT; clone_size: .; j_call: TRBJ1-3; d_call: .; v_call: TRBV9
cdr3_aa: CAIIIPDRGPVNEAFF; cdr3_nt: TGTGCCATCATTATACCTGACAGGGGGCCGGTCAATGAAGCTTTCTTT; clone_size: .; j_call: TRBJ1-1; d_call: TRBD1; v_call: TRBV10-3
cdr3_aa: CASSSRGLAYEQYF; cdr3_nt: TGTGCCAGCAGTTCCCGGGGGCTAGCCTACGAGCAGTACTTC; clone_size: .; j_call: TRBJ2-7; d_call: .; v_call: TRBV25-1
cdr3_aa: CASSQEQASYEQYF; cdr3_nt: TGCGCCAGCAGCCAAGAACAGGCCTCCTACGAGCAGTACTTC; clone_size: .; j_call: TRBJ2-7; d_call: .; v_call: TRBV4-3
cdr3_aa: CASSRRSGTAGRGGYTF; cdr3_nt: TGTGCCAGCAGCCGTCGGTCCGGGACAGCCGGCCGTGGAGGCTACACCTTC; clone_size: .; j_call: TRBJ1-2; d_call: TRBD1; v_call: TRBV7-6
cdr3_aa: CASSPGLGTNTQYF; cdr3_nt: TGTGCCAGCAGTCCGGGACTAGGCACGAATACGCAGTATTTT; clone_size: .; j_call: TRBJ2-3; d_call: TRBD2; v_call: TRBV28
cdr3_aa: CASSLLGSAESYNEQFF; cdr3_nt: TGTGCCAGCAGTTTATTGGGGTCCGCCGAATCCTACAATGAGCAGTTCTTC; clone_size: .; j_call: TRBJ2-1; d_call: .; v_call: TRBV28
cdr3_aa: CSVESATTDYETQYF; cdr3_nt: TGCAGCGTTGAGTCTGCGACTACGGATTACGAGACCCAGTACTTC; clone_size: once; j_call: TRBJ2-5; d_call: .; v_call: TRBV29-1
cdr3_aa: CASSRRAGGTEAFF; cdr3_nt: TGTGCCAGCAGCAGAAGGGCCGGCGGCACTGAAGCTTTCTTT; clone_size: .; j_call: TRBJ1-1; d_call: .; v_call: TRBV7-6
cdr3_aa: CASNEAGGPLHEQYF; cdr3_nt: TGTGCCAGTAATGAGGCGGGGGGGCCGCTCCACGAGCAGTACTTC; clone_size: .; j_call: TRBJ2-7; d_call: TRBD2; v_call: TRBV19
cdr3_aa: CASSEEAGGVYEQYF; cdr3_nt: TGTGCCAGCAGTGAAGAGGCGGGAGGCGTCTACGAGCAGTACTTC; clone_size: .; j_call: TRBJ2-7; d_call: TRBD2; v_call: TRBV2
cdr3_aa: CAITPEAFTDTQYF; cdr3_nt: TGTGCCATCACCCCGGAGGCATTCACAGATACGCAGTATTTT; clone_size: .; j_call: TRBJ2-3; d_call: .; v_call: TRBV10-3
cdr3_aa: CASSVPSGRARGPDTQYF; cdr3_nt: TGTGCCAGCAGCGTACCTAGCGGGAGGGCCCGGGGCCCAGATACGCAGTATTTT; clone_size: .; j_call: TRBJ2-3; d_call: TRBD2; v_call: TRBV9